The 9 T cell receptor beta chains presented below share a single source sample, sequenced in a study of T cells in Graves' hyperthyroidism and ophthalmopathy. What was amplified from RNA transcripts were TCR beta CDR3 regions. First-round RT-PCR with HTBI primers amplified the TCR CDR3 region. TCRdb passed the multiplex PCR reads through MiXCR, listing each CDR3 protein once. The sample shows more than 500,000 distinct CDR3 sequences, 14% of them seen only once. Sequencing was performed on blood. The receptors here all came from a middle-aged woman with Graves' hyperthyroidism.

This clonotype was observed a handful of times. CDR3 amino acids: CASSLTGGRTGELFF. The CDR3 DNA reads as TGTGCCAGCAGCTTAACAGGGGGCAGGACCGGGGAGCTGTTTTTT. The J gene is TRBJ2-2, the V gene TRBV7-8, with 9 bases fitting TRBD1. Germline CDR1 and CDR2: SGHVS and FQNEAQ. Unmatched junction bases numbered 3, after V lost 2 bases and J lost 5 bases. This CDR3 spans 15 amino acids.

J is TRBJ2-1 and V is TRBV11-2; 10 bases agree with TRBD2. The tail of the sequence fits TRBJ2-7 better, so the J call may be wrong. This CDR3 is built from 16 residues. In germline, CDR1 is SGHAT, CDR2 FQNNGV. The CDR3 nucleotides are TGTGCCAGCAGCTCGCTAGCGGGAGCCCCCCACAATGAGCAGTACTTC. The encoded protein is CASSSLAGAPHNEQYF.

This clonotype has a handful of counts. V is TRBV5-1 and J is TRBJ2-5; TRBD1 aligns across 7 bases. With 5 bases clipped from V and 5 bases from J, the junction kept 9 bases outside the gene matches. The CDR3 covers 14 residues. The germline gives CDR1 SGHRS, CDR2 YFSETQ. The CDR3 nucleotides are TGCGCCAGCAGAGAATTAGGGGGCATGGAGACCCAGTACTTC. Translation gives CASRELGGMETQYF.

The chain has TRBV27 and TRBJ2-2; a possible D gene is TRBD1 (6 bases). Trimming removed 5 bases from V and 5 bases from J, with 9 bases in between. The CDR3 loop spans 13 amino acids. The germline gives CDR1 MNHEY, CDR2 SMNVEV (reference sequence). The CDR3 nucleotides are TGTGCCAGCAGTACAGGGTTAACCGGGGAGCTGTTTTTT. Translating gives CASSTGLTGELFF.

J is TRBJ2-7 and V is TRBV27; TRBD1 matches at 8 bases. CDR1 MNHEY and CDR2 SMNVEV come from the germline V gene (reference sequence). This CDR3 is 16 amino acids long. The ends lost 2 bases at V and 4 bases at J; junction bases unmatched: 10. DNA of the CDR3: TGTGCCAGCAGTTTAAATCGTCCAGGGGGCGTGTACGAGCAGTACTTC. It translates to CASSLNRPGGVYEQYF.

The table lists this clonotype with many counts. The rearrangement uses TRBV28 and TRBJ1-2; D is uncertain. Germline V gene data show CDR1 as MDHEN and CDR2 as SYDVKM. This CDR3 has 12 residues. V was trimmed by 5 bases and J by 6 bases, leaving 10 bases between them. DNA of the CDR3: TGTGCCAGCAGTCCGACCTTGCATGGCTACACCTTC. It encodes CASSPTLHGYTF.

This clonotype was seen many times. The rearrangement uses TRBV2 and TRBJ2-5, with 10 bases lining up with TRBD2. Germline loops: CDR1 SNHLY, CDR2 FYNNEI. This CDR3 region has 16 residues. The trim removed 1 base at V and 1 base at J, leaving 3 bases unmatched. The DNA for the CDR3 is TGTGCCAGCAGTGAAGGGACTAGCGGAGGCCAAGAGACCCAGTACTTC. Translating gives CASSEGTSGGQETQYF.

In this sample, this clonotype turned up many times. The chain joins TRBV5-1 to TRBJ2-3; D remains ambiguous. Germline CDR1 and CDR2: SGHRS and YFSETQ. The CDR3 has 12 amino acids. The germline V and J ends were trimmed by 4 bases and 2 bases, with 5 bases remaining between them. CDR3 sequence reads: CASSENTDTQYF. In DNA, the CDR3 is TGCGCCAGCAGCGAAAACACAGATACGCAGTATTTT. Full variable domain (rest looked up from reference TRBV5-1 and TRBJ2-3): KAGVTQTPRYLIKTRGQQVTLSCSPISGHRSVSWYQQTPGQGLQFLFEYFSETQRNKGNFPGRFSGRQFSNSRSEMNVSTLELGDSALYLCASSENTDTQYFGPGTRLTVL.

The chain uses TRBV11-2 and TRBJ1-5, with D uncertain. The ends were cut back, 0 bases at V and 6 bases at J, with 6 bases in the middle. CDR1 is SGHAT and CDR2 is FQNNGV in the germline V gene. This CDR3 is built from 13 residues. This CDR3 is CASSLDQSQPQHF. CDR3 coding DNA: TGTGCCAGCAGCTTAGATCAGAGTCAGCCCCAGCATTTT.